This paragraph reports one TCR beta chain. The data were taken from a study of shared clonotypes between healthy human individuals. Between the trimmed V and J ends, which lost 3 bases and 6 bases, there was a span of 3 bases. CDR1 and CDR2 from the germline V gene are MDHEN and SYDVKM. The CDR3 is made up of 11 amino acids. Assay: immunoSEQ multiplex PCR; the TCRdb copy retains only in-frame clones and omits some. The data contain millions of clones, approximately 94% of them seen just once; the ten biggest clones take up around 0.15%. This chain uses TRBV28 with TRBJ2-1; unclear D gene. The sample comprised naive CD4+ T cells sorted from blood. Sample subset: CD45RA+ positively selected. The receptor was isolated from a man in his late teens or twenties in good health. The CDR3 DNA reads as TGTGCCAGCAGTTTCAGCAATGAGCAGTTCTTC. The encoded protein is CASSFSNEQFF.